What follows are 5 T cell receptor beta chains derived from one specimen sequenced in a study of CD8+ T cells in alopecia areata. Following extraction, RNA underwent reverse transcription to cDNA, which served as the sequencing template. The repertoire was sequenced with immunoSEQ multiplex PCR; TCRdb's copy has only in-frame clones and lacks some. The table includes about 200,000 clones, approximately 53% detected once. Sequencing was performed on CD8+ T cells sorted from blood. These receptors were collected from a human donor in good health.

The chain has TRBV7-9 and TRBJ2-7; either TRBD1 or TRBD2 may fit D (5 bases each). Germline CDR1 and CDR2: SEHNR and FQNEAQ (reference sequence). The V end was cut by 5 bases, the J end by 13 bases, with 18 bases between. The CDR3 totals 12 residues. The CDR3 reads CASSPGSAGTYF. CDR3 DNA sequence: TGTGCCAGCAGCCCGGGTTCGGCAGGGACCTACTTC. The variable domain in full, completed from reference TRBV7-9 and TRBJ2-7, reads DTGVSQNPRHKITKRGQNVTFRCDPISEHNRLYWYRQTLGQGPEFLTYFQNEAQLEKSRLLSDRFSAERPKGSFSTLEIQRTEQGDSAMYLCASSPGSAGTYFGPGTRLTVT.

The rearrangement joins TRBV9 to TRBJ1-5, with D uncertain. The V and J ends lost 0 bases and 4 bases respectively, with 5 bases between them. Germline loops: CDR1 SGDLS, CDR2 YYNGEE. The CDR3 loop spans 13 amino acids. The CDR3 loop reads CASSVDPNQPQHF. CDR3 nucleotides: TGTGCCAGCAGCGTAGACCCTAATCAGCCCCAGCATTTT.

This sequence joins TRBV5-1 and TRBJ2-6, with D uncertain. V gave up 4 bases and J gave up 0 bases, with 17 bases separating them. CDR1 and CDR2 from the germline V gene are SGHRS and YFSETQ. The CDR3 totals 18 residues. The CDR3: CASSLTDVQYSGANVLTF. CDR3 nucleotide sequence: TGCGCCAGCAGCCTTACGGATGTACAGTACTCTGGGGCCAACGTCCTGACTTTC.

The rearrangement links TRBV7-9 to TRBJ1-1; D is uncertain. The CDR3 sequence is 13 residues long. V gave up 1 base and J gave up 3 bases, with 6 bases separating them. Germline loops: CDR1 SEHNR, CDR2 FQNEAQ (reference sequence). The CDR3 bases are TGTGCCAGCAGCTTAGTGAGGTACACTGAAGCTTTCTTT. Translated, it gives CASSLVRYTEAFF.

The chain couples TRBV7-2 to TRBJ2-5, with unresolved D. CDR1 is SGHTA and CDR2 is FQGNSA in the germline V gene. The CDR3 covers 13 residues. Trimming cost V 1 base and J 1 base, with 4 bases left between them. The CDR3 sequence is CASSLESQETQYF. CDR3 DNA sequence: TGTGCCAGCAGCTTAGAGAGCCAAGAGACCCAGTACTTC.